The next 32 T cell receptor beta chains were all read from a single sample in a study of cytomegalovirus exposure and HLA in healthy donors. Assay: immunoSEQ multiplex PCR; the TCRdb copy retains only in-frame clones and omits some. Of some 65,000 clones listed, 90% to 95% are singletons. The sequenced sample consisted of PBMCs. The receptors here all came from a man between 18 and 29 years old in good health and CMV-seropositive.

The chain carries TRBV4-1 and TRBJ2-7; D might be TRBD1 (6 bases). The germline V and J ends were trimmed by 3 bases and 2 bases, with 14 bases remaining between them. CDR1 is MGHRA and CDR2 is YSYEKL in the germline V gene. This CDR3 is built from 15 residues. Here the CDR3 DNA reads TGCGCCAGCAGCCAGCTACAGGGTCTAGCCTACGAGCAGTACTTC. The encoded protein is CASSQLQGLAYEQYF.

Here the CDR3 DNA reads TGTGCCAGCAGTTACTCTAGGTTCAGGGACACTGAAGCTTTCTTT. Encoded protein: CASSYSRFRDTEAFF. The V and J genes are TRBV6-6 and TRBJ1-1; TRBD1 is a possible D gene (5 bases). This CDR3 region has 15 residues. Germline CDR1 is MNHNY and CDR2 is SVGAGI (reference sequence). Trimming pared 0 bases from V and 3 bases from J, leaving 11 bases between.

The chain uses TRBV6-5 and TRBJ2-7; TRBD2 might be the D (5 bases). Germline values: CDR1 MNHEY, CDR2 SVGAGI. This CDR3 is 12 amino acids long. Trimming removed 4 bases at V and 5 bases at J, with 9 bases between. The CDR3 region is CASSSIGNEQYF. The CDR3 coding sequence is TGTGCCAGCAGTTCCATCGGGAACGAGCAGTACTTC.

The rearrangement uses TRBV5-8 and TRBJ1-5; tentative D call: TRBD1 (6 bases). The CDR3 length is 16 residues. The germline CDR1 and CDR2 sequences are SGHTS and YDEGEE. V gave up 4 bases and J gave up 1 base, with 15 bases separating them. The CDR3, as DNA: TGTGCCAGCAGCCCTAGCTGGGGGCGAAGCAATCAGCCCCAGCATTTT. This codes for CASSPSWGRSNQPQHF. Based on the CDR3 plus reference TRBV5-8 and TRBJ1-5, the full variable domain is EAGVTQSPTHLIKTRGQQATLRCSPISGHTSVYWYQQALGLGLQFLLWYDEGEERNRGNFPPRFSGRQFPNYSSELNVNALELEDSALYLCASSPSWGRSNQPQHFGDGTRLSIL.

The chain couples TRBV5-4 to TRBJ2-1; D is unresolved. The germline CDR1 and CDR2 sequences are SGHNT and YYREEE (reference sequence). CDR3 length: 13 amino acids. V lost 4 bases to trimming and J lost 4 bases, with 9 bases between them. The CDR3 DNA is TGTGCCAGCAGCCTAGACTTGTACAATGAGCAGTTCTTC. Translating it yields CASSLDLYNEQFF.

The V call is TRBV6-4, the J call TRBJ2-1; no definite D call. The CDR3 extends over 13 amino acids. V was trimmed by 5 bases and J by 0 bases, leaving 5 bases between them. Per the germline V gene, CDR1 is MRHNA and CDR2 is SNTAGT. The CDR3 reads CASSMSSYNEQFF. As DNA, the CDR3 is TGTGCCAGCAGTATGAGCTCCTACAATGAGCAGTTCTTC.

The rearrangement links TRBV28 to TRBJ2-7; 8 bases fit TRBD2. In germline, CDR1 is MDHEN, CDR2 SYDVKM. V gave up 3 bases and J gave up 3 bases; unmatched junction bases: 1. The CDR3 runs 13 residues. The CDR3 DNA reads as TGTGCCAGCAGTTTCCTAGCGGGCTACGAGCAGTACTTC. Translated, it gives CASSFLAGYEQYF.

The chain joins TRBV14 to TRBJ1-2, with no clear D. Germline lookup yields CDR1 SGHDN and CDR2 FVKESK. V lost 1 base to trimming and J lost 8 bases, with 11 bases between them. This CDR3 is built from 13 residues. DNA of the CDR3: TGTGCCAGCAGCCAAGGAGGAGGGCCCGGCTACACCTTC. Translating it yields CASSQGGGPGYTF.

The V and J genes are TRBV4-1 and TRBJ2-2, with D maybe TRBD1 (5 bases). CDR1 is MGHRA and CDR2 is YSYEKL in the germline V gene. V dropped 4 bases and J dropped 4 bases, with 16 bases sitting between them. The CDR3 consists of 16 residues. CDR3 residues: CASSPNGQGGTGELFF. For the CDR3, the DNA is TGCGCCAGCAGCCCAAATGGTCAGGGTGGCACCGGGGAGCTGTTTTTT.

This chain links TRBV27 with TRBJ2-1, with 9 positions matching TRBD2. This CDR3 has 19 residues. Germline V gives CDR1 MNHEY, CDR2 SMNVEV (reference sequence). V dropped 7 bases and J dropped 0; count of bases not matched to a gene: 16. The CDR3 here is CASNPMGVSGGPSYNEQFF. The CDR3 region has the DNA TGTGCCAGCAACCCAATGGGGGTTAGCGGGGGACCCTCCTACAATGAGCAGTTCTTC.

This chain joins TRBV5-8 and TRBJ1-5; no clear D. The CDR3 is 15 residues long. Germline loops: CDR1 SGHTS, CDR2 YDEGEE. Trimming took off 0 bases at V and 10 bases at J, with 17 bases between the two ends. The CDR3 nucleotides read TGTGCCAGCAGCTTGGCCCCTAACGCCGAAACTCCCCAGCATTTT. Translation: CASSLAPNAETPQHF.

This clone appeared a single time. This sequence joins TRBV7-8 and TRBJ1-5; D remains ambiguous. Deletions cut 1 base from V and 4 bases from J, with 14 bases between. Germline CDR1 reads SGHVS; CDR2 reads FQNEAQ. This CDR3 has 16 amino acids. The CDR3 DNA is TGTGCCAGCAGCTTAGGGGTCGCCAGACTGAATCAGCCCCAGCATTTT. Protein product: CASSLGVARLNQPQHF.

The rearrangement links TRBV28 to TRBJ1-1; D is uncertain. Germline CDR1 and CDR2: MDHEN and SYDVKM. This CDR3 contains 14 residues. Deletions cut 1 base from V and 1 base from J, with 7 bases between. The CDR3 sequence is CASSLLRKNTEAFF. The CDR3 nucleotides are TGTGCCAGCAGTTTATTGCGGAAGAACACTGAAGCTTTCTTT.

V usage is TRBV2 and J usage is TRBJ1-2, with D maybe TRBD1 (6 bases). Germline-derived CDR1 and CDR2 are SNHLY and FYNNEI. Trimming cost V 9 bases and J 6 bases, with 23 bases left between them. The CDR3 contains 15 residues. CDR3 region: CARSWDTQGGNGYTF. The CDR3 DNA is TGTGCCAGGAGTTGGGATACACAGGGTGGAAATGGCTACACCTTC.

This rearrangement joins TRBV6-6 to TRBJ1-1; 9 bases are shared with TRBD1. Germline assignment: CDR1 MNHNY and CDR2 SVGAGI (reference sequence). The junction had 5 bases not matched to a gene; V was cut back by 6 bases and J by 3 bases. The CDR3 covers 14 residues. CDR3 amino acids: CASRYRGRDTEAFF. The CDR3 DNA sequence: TGTGCCAGCAGATACAGGGGGCGCGACACTGAAGCTTTCTTT.

This clone was detected only once. The genes are TRBV4-2 and TRBJ1-1; TRBD1 might be the D (5 bases). V dropped 5 bases and J dropped 3 bases, with 16 bases sitting between them. The CDR3 is 15 amino acids. The germline CDR1 and CDR2 sequences are LGHNA and YNFKEQ. In nucleotides, the CDR3 is TGTGCCAGCAGCAGAAGGACCGGAGGGGACACTGAAGCTTTCTTT. As protein: CASSRRTGGDTEAFF.

This rearrangement joins TRBV11-2 to TRBJ2-7; 9 nucleotides match TRBD1. The V segment lost 6 bases and the J segment 5 bases; nucleotides outside the gene matches: 11. Germline V gene data show CDR1 as SGHAT and CDR2 as FQNNGV. The length of the CDR3 is 15 residues. The CDR3 loop reads CASRRDGTGSDEQYF. In nucleotides, the CDR3 is TGTGCCAGCAGACGAGACGGGACAGGGTCTGACGAGCAGTACTTC.

This chain connects TRBV7-9 to TRBJ2-2, with TRBD1 as a possible D gene (5 bases). This CDR3 spans 15 amino acids. V was shortened by 3 bases and J by 5 bases, with 13 bases between the two germline ends. The germline CDR1 and CDR2 sequences are SEHNR and FQNEAQ (reference sequence). The CDR3 loop reads CASSLGRDYTGELFF. The CDR3 region has the DNA TGTGCCAGCAGCTTGGGCAGGGATTATACCGGGGAGCTGTTTTTT.

This rearrangement joins TRBV6-5 to TRBJ2-7; 12 bases fit TRBD2. The V and J ends lost 5 bases and 5 bases, in that order; junction bases with no gene match: 7. CDR3 length: 15 residues. In germline, CDR1 is MNHEY, CDR2 SVGAGI. The CDR3 is CASSGLAGGLNEQYF. CDR3 DNA: TGTGCCAGCAGTGGTCTAGCGGGGGGGTTGAACGAGCAGTACTTC.

The chain recombines TRBV5-1 with TRBJ2-1, with 7 bases that match TRBD1. The V and J ends lost 1 base and 4 bases, in that order; junction bases with no gene match: 11. CDR1 is SGHRS and CDR2 is YFSETQ in the germline V gene. The CDR3 has 17 amino acids. Here the CDR3 reads CASSLIRGIKGYNEQFF. CDR3 nucleotides: TGCGCCAGCAGCTTGATCAGGGGGATAAAGGGATACAATGAGCAGTTCTTC. Full variable domain (outside the CDR3, taken from reference TRBV5-1 and TRBJ2-1): KAGVTQTPRYLIKTRGQQVTLSCSPISGHRSVSWYQQTPGQGLQFLFEYFSETQRNKGNFPGRFSGRQFSNSRSEMNVSTLELGDSALYLCASSLIRGIKGYNEQFFGPGTRLTVL.

This clone was counted a single time. V is TRBV27 and J is TRBJ1-5, with D unresolved. Germline CDR1 reads MNHEY; CDR2 reads SMNVEV (reference sequence). Trimming left V 3 bases short and J 6 bases short, with 15 bases between. This CDR3 has 15 residues. The CDR3 DNA reads TGTGCCAGCAGTTTGTCCGAGAGCGCGAGTCAGCCCCAGCATTTT. This sequence encodes CASSLSESASQPQHF.

CDR3 sequence (DNA): TGTGCCAGCAGCTTGTCTGTGGACAGGGCCTACGAGCAGTACTTC. Translated, it gives CASSLSVDRAYEQYF. J is TRBJ2-7 and V is TRBV5-4, with TRBD1 matching 8 bases. The CDR3 runs 15 residues. Germline-derived CDR1 and CDR2 are SGHNT and YYREEE (reference sequence). Germline trimming cut 1 base from V and 2 bases from J; bases unmatched to any gene: 5.

CDR3 coding DNA: TGCGCCAGCAGTGACCCCGGGACAGGGCGAGAGACCCAGTACTTC. Translation gives CASSDPGTGRETQYF. This chain links TRBV10-1 with TRBJ2-5, with 9 bases fitting TRBD1. Germline lookup yields CDR1 WNHNN and CDR2 SYGVQD (reference sequence). The CDR3 has 15 residues. The ends lost 3 bases at V and 4 bases at J; junction bases unmatched: 6.

The chain carries TRBV27 and TRBJ1-1; a possible D gene is TRBD1 (6 bases). Germline CDR1 and CDR2: MNHEY and SMNVEV (reference sequence). The length of the CDR3 is 16 residues. Trimming took 5 bases from V and 0 from J, leaving 16 bases between them. The CDR3 bases are TGTGCCAGCAGTCCCGGGACAACGGGCGTGAACACTGAAGCTTTCTTT. Protein: CASSPGTTGVNTEAFF.

This clone came up once. The gene calls are TRBV6-1 and TRBJ2-2; 9 positions match TRBD1. The V gene end was trimmed by 6 bases and the J gene end by 6 bases; junction bases not matched to a gene: 2. Per germline, CDR1 MNHNS and CDR2 SASEGT. This CDR3 region has 13 residues. The CDR3 protein is CASSHRGPGELFF. The CDR3 DNA reads TGTGCCAGCAGCCACAGGGGGCCCGGGGAGCTGTTTTTT.

The V and J genes are TRBV27 and TRBJ1-1; D uncertain. Germline CDR1 reads MNHEY; CDR2 reads SMNVEV (reference sequence). Deletions cut 1 base from V and 4 bases from J, with 13 bases between. The CDR3 extends over 15 amino acids. The CDR3 sequence is CASSLYPGSPTEAFF. CDR3 coding DNA: TGTGCCAGCAGTTTATACCCCGGGAGTCCCACTGAAGCTTTCTTT.

This chain links TRBV28 with TRBJ2-3; weak D call: TRBD1 (6 bases). CDR1 and CDR2 from the germline V gene are MDHEN and SYDVKM. Trimming took off 2 bases at V and 1 base at J, with 16 bases between the two ends. This CDR3 contains 17 residues. The CDR3 bases are TGTGCCAGCAGTTTAAGATTAAGGGGGTACGGCACAGATACGCAGTATTTT. This gives the protein CASSLRLRGYGTDTQYF. The variable domain in full, completed from reference TRBV28 and TRBJ2-3, reads DVKVTQSSRYLVKRTGEKVFLECVQDMDHENMFWYRQDPGLGLRLIYFSYDVKMKEKGDIPEGYSVSREKKERFSLILESASTNQTSMYLCASSLRLRGYGTDTQYFGPGTRLTVL.

The chain links TRBV28 to TRBJ1-2, with D hard to call. Germline CDR1 MDHEN, CDR2 SYDVKM. The CDR3 extends over 15 amino acids. V was shortened by 7 bases and J by 3 bases, with 18 bases between the two germline ends. CDR3 region: CASNSGSGGHYGYTF. The CDR3 nucleotides are TGTGCCAGCAATTCTGGGTCGGGAGGGCACTATGGCTACACCTTC.

The V gene is TRBV10-1, the J gene TRBJ2-1; weak D call: TRBD1 (5 bases). Trimming cost V 4 bases and J 6 bases, with 7 bases left between them. The CDR3 contains 12 residues. Germline CDR1 WNHNN, CDR2 SYGVQD (reference sequence). The CDR3 sequence is CASSGQGNEQFF. Here the CDR3 DNA reads TGCGCCAGCAGTGGCCAGGGCAATGAGCAGTTCTTC.

The V and J genes are TRBV9 and TRBJ2-5; the match to TRBD1 covers 7 bases. The CDR3 spans 15 residues. Germline V gene sequence: CDR1 SGDLS, CDR2 YYNGEE. J gave up 0 bases and V 5 bases, and 7 bases lay outside the gene matches. The CDR3 DNA is TGTGCCAGCAGATCGGGACAGTCCGACCAAGAGACCCAGTACTTC. It translates to CASRSGQSDQETQYF.

The chain joins TRBV7-8 to TRBJ2-5; 9 nucleotides agree with TRBD1. Germline CDR1 and CDR2: SGHVS and FQNEAQ. V dropped 2 bases and J dropped 5; count of bases not matched to a gene: 9. This CDR3 is built from 16 residues. The CDR3 coding sequence is TGTGCCAGCAGCTTATGGAGGGACAGGGACCGGGAGACCCAGTACTTC. As protein: CASSLWRDRDRETQYF.

The chain uses TRBV5-5 and TRBJ2-2; TRBD2 is a possible D gene (6 bases). Germline CDR1 is SGHKS and CDR2 is YYEKEE (reference sequence). This CDR3 is built from 18 residues. V was pared by 2 bases and J by 0 bases, with 17 bases between. The CDR3 is CASSFGGGSGSNTGELFF. The CDR3 DNA reads TGTGCCAGCAGCTTTGGGGGAGGTTCTGGTTCGAACACCGGGGAGCTGTTTTTT. Supplemented by reference TRBV5-5 and TRBJ2-2, the full variable domain reads DAGVTQSPTHLIKTRGQQVTLRCSPISGHKSVSWYQQVLGQGPQFIFQYYEKEERGRGNFPDRFSARQFPNYSSELNVNALLLGDSALYLCASSFGGGSGSNTGELFFGEGSRLTVL.